This TCR beta chain was recovered during a study of T-cell reconstitution after alpha-beta-depleted transplantation in children. CDR1 MNHEY and CDR2 SMNVEV come from the germline V gene (reference sequence). Trimming shortened V by 5 bases and J by 2 bases, and 13 bases separated the two germline ends. CDR3 length: 14 residues. This clonotype was picked up a small number of times. Molecular barcoding with unique molecular identifiers was used for the TCRbeta library. TCRdb processed the PCR reads anew with MiXCR; each CDR3 protein has one entry. This table holds around 450,000 distinct CDR3 sequences, 10% found once.

Here the sequenced sample was PBMCs, taken before TCRalphabeta/CD19-depleted stem cell transplant. The chain couples TRBV27 to TRBJ2-7, with a possible D match to TRBD2 (7 bases). The sequence was collected from a child younger than 10 with inherited bone marrow failure, due to receive a stem cell transplant. This chain's CDR3 is CASSGTGTTYEQYF. The DNA of the CDR3 is TGTGCCAGCAGTGGAACAGGGACTACCTACGAGCAGTACTTC.